Listed here are 17 T cell receptor beta chains from one sample, sequenced in a study of blood T cell repertoires in COVID-19. Clones were read by immunoSEQ multiplex PCR, and TCRdb kept only the in-frame ones, dropping some. Here the sample spans 150,000 to 200,000 clones, about 85% being singletons. The sequencing input was peripheral blood. Receptors originate from a man between 65 and 85 years old with active or convalescent COVID-19.

The chain carries TRBV4-1 and TRBJ2-3, with D possibly matching TRBD2 (6 bases). The CDR3 has 17 amino acids. With 0 bases removed from V and 7 bases from J, the gap between germline ends came to 20 bases. Germline V gene lookup returns CDR1 MGHRA and CDR2 YSYEKL. CDR3 sequence reads: CASSQDRASATINTQYF. CDR3 DNA: TGCGCCAGCAGCCAAGATCGGGCTAGCGCCACTATAAATACGCAGTATTTT.

The chain couples TRBV20-1 to TRBJ1-5; D is unclear. CDR1 is DFQATT, CDR2 SNEGSKA, per germline (reference sequence). Trimming shortened V by 3 bases and J by 4 bases, and 13 bases separated the two germline ends. CDR3 size: 14 residues. In DNA, the CDR3 is TGCAGTGCTAGTGGGCCCCCGGGAAATCAGCCCCAGCATTTT. Its translation is CSASGPPGNQPQHF.

The rearrangement links TRBV5-4 to TRBJ2-1; 10 bases are shared with TRBD2. Germline V gives CDR1 SGHNT, CDR2 YYREEE (reference sequence). J was trimmed by 8 bases and V by 2 bases; bases with no gene match: 7. This CDR3 spans 15 amino acids. This CDR3 reads CASSFPSGSGDEQFF. CDR3 DNA: TGTGCCAGCAGCTTTCCTAGCGGGAGTGGGGATGAGCAGTTCTTC.

The rearrangement links TRBV5-1 to TRBJ2-5; TRBD1 agrees at 12 bases. With 4 bases clipped from V and 0 bases from J, the junction kept 4 bases outside the gene matches. Germline CDR1 SGHRS, CDR2 YFSETQ. The CDR3 totals 16 residues. CDR3 bases: TGCGCCAGCAGCCTGGGACAGGGGGCCTACCAAGAGACCCAGTACTTC. Protein product: CASSLGQGAYQETQYF.

The gene calls are TRBV7-9 and TRBJ2-3, with D possibly being TRBD2 (5 bases). The CDR3 length is 11 residues. Trimming took off 5 bases at V and 10 bases at J, with 10 bases between the two ends. The germline V gene has CDR1 SEHNR and CDR2 FQNEAQ (reference sequence). This chain's CDR3 is CASSGSGPQYF. The CDR3 nucleotides are TGTGCCAGCAGCGGGAGCGGTCCGCAGTATTTT.

This rearrangement joins TRBV6-6 to TRBJ2-1; the D gene is possibly TRBD2 (5 bases). The germline V gene has CDR1 MNHNY and CDR2 SVGAGI (reference sequence). The V end lost 4 bases, the J end lost 9 bases, and 10 bases lay between the germline ends. The length of the CDR3 is 12 residues. The CDR3 bases are TGTGCCAGCAGTTCCACAGAGGGTGAGCAGTTCTTC. It is translated as CASSSTEGEQFF.

The chain uses TRBV27 and TRBJ1-2, with 9 bases lining up with TRBD1. The junction had 5 bases not matched to a gene; V was cut back by 4 bases and J by 2 bases. Germline CDR1 and CDR2: MNHEY and SMNVEV (reference sequence). This CDR3 has 15 residues. The CDR3, as DNA: TGTGCCAGCAGTTCAGACAGGGGGTGGAACTATGGCTACACCTTC. This codes for CASSSDRGWNYGYTF.

This chain connects TRBV7-9 to TRBJ2-2; possible D gene TRBD1, 5 bases. The CDR3 covers 14 residues. Germline values: CDR1 SEHNR, CDR2 FQNEAQ (reference sequence). Trimming took off 0 bases at V and 3 bases at J, with 5 bases between the two ends. The CDR3 sequence is CASSLAGHTGELFF. In DNA, the CDR3 is TGTGCCAGCAGCTTAGCGGGGCACACCGGGGAGCTGTTTTTT. Supplemented by reference TRBV7-9 and TRBJ2-2, the full variable domain reads DTGVSQNPRHKITKRGQNVTFRCDPISEHNRLYWYRQTLGQGPEFLTYFQNEAQLEKSRLLSDRFSAERPKGSFSTLEIQRTEQGDSAMYLCASSLAGHTGELFFGEGSRLTVL.

V usage is TRBV28 and J usage is TRBJ2-7; D uncertain. Germline CDR1 MDHEN, CDR2 SYDVKM. This CDR3 spans 12 amino acids. The ends were cut back, 5 bases at V and 3 bases at J, with 8 bases in the middle. In DNA, the CDR3 is TGTGCCAGCAGTGCCCGAGACTACGAGCAGTACTTC. Its translation: CASSARDYEQYF. The full variable domain, its missing parts supplied by reference TRBV28 and TRBJ2-7, is DVKVTQSSRYLVKRTGEKVFLECVQDMDHENMFWYRQDPGLGLRLIYFSYDVKMKEKGDIPEGYSVSREKKERFSLILESASTNQTSMYLCASSARDYEQYFGPGTRLTVT.

The V and J genes are TRBV28 and TRBJ2-3; 7 bases are a match to TRBD2. CDR1 MDHEN and CDR2 SYDVKM come from the germline V gene. The CDR3 is 18 amino acids. With 3 bases clipped from V and 1 base from J, the junction kept 13 bases outside the gene matches. The CDR3 coding sequence is TGTGCCAGCAGTTTCGCCCGGGGGGAGGGAGCTGGCACAGATACGCAGTATTTT. The encoded protein is CASSFARGEGAGTDTQYF.

The chain uses TRBV15 and TRBJ2-7; 14 bases are shared with TRBD2. Germline V gene sequence: CDR1 LNHNV, CDR2 YYDKDF (reference sequence). The CDR3 is 16 amino acids. The junction had 1 base not matched to a gene; V was cut back by 1 base and J by 2 bases. CDR3 nucleotide sequence: TGTGCCACCAGCAGAGGACTAGCGGGAGGGACCTACGAGCAGTACTTC. It specifies CATSRGLAGGTYEQYF.

The V call is TRBV6-5, the J call TRBJ2-7, with 7 bases lining up with TRBD2. The CDR3 runs 13 residues. The J segment lost 4 bases and the V segment lost 5 bases, leaving 5 bases of the junction unmatched. Germline V lookup: CDR1 MNHEY, CDR2 SVGAGI. DNA of the CDR3: TGTGCCAGCAGTACTGCGGGAGTGTACGAGCAGTACTTC. Encoded protein: CASSTAGVYEQYF.

The J gene is TRBJ2-1, the V gene TRBV5-4, with 7 bases aligning to TRBD2. Germline V gene data show CDR1 as SGHNT and CDR2 as YYREEE (reference sequence). After removal of 6 bases from V and 8 bases from J, the junction contained 14 bases not matched to a gene. There are 15 residues in the CDR3. The CDR3 here is CASTLGHISGYEQFF. CDR3 in DNA: TGTGCCAGCACCCTAGGGCACATTAGCGGGTATGAGCAGTTCTTC.

V gene TRBV7-8 combines with J gene TRBJ1-5; 7 positions match TRBD1. The V and J ends lost 1 base and 4 bases, in that order; junction bases with no gene match: 7. This CDR3 region has 16 residues. Germline CDR1 reads SGHVS; CDR2 reads FQNEAQ. CDR3 protein: CASSLGVGTVNQPQHF. The CDR3 DNA sequence: TGTGCCAGCAGCTTAGGGGTTGGGACAGTGAATCAGCCCCAGCATTTT.

CDR3 in amino acids: CASRPTGWENIQYF. The CDR3 DNA sequence: TGTGCCAGCAGGCCGACAGGGTGGGAGAACATTCAGTACTTC. The chain is built from TRBV7-2 and TRBJ2-4; 7 nucleotides agree with TRBD1. The V gene end was trimmed by 6 bases and the J gene end by 7 bases; junction bases not matched to a gene: 9. This CDR3 comprises 14 residues. Germline V gene lookup returns CDR1 SGHTA and CDR2 FQGNSA.

The V call is TRBV7-2, the J call TRBJ1-6, with D perhaps matching TRBD1 (5 bases). CDR1 and CDR2 from the germline V gene are SGHTA and FQGNSA. Deletions cut 3 bases from V and 8 bases from J, with 11 bases between. The CDR3 length is 14 residues. CDR3 loop: CASSFRQGDSPLHF. The CDR3 DNA sequence: TGTGCCAGCAGCTTCCGGCAGGGTGATTCACCCCTCCACTTT.

The chain links TRBV5-1 to TRBJ2-1; 7 nucleotides match TRBD1. Trimming at V came to 4 bases and at J to 2 bases, leaving 6 bases not matched to a gene. The CDR3 has 15 amino acids. Germline lookup yields CDR1 SGHRS and CDR2 YFSETQ. The CDR3 sequence is CASSTTGTAYNEQFF. The CDR3, as DNA: TGCGCCAGCAGCACAACCGGGACAGCCTACAATGAGCAGTTCTTC. The full variable domain, completed using reference TRBV5-1 and TRBJ2-1, is KAGVTQTPRYLIKTRGQQVTLSCSPISGHRSVSWYQQTPGQGLQFLFEYFSETQRNKGNFPGRFSGRQFSNSRSEMNVSTLELGDSALYLCASSTTGTAYNEQFFGPGTRLTVL.